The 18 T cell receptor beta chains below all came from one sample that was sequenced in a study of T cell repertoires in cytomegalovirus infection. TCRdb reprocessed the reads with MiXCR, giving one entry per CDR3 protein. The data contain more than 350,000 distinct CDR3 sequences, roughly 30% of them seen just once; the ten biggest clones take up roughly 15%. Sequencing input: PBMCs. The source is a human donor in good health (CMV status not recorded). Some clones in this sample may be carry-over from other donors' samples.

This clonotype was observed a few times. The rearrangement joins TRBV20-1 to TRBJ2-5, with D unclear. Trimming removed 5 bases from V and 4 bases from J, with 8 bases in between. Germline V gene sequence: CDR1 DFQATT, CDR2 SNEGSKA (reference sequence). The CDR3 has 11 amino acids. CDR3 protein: CSAGWGETQYF. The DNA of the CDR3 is TGCAGTGCTGGATGGGGAGAGACCCAGTACTTC.

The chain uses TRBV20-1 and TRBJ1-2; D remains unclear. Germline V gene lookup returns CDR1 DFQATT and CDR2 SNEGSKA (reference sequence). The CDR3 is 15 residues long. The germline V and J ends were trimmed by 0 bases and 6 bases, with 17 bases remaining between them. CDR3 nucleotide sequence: TGCAGTGCTAGAGATCCTGCAAGACGAAACGATGGCTACACCTTC. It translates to CSARDPARRNDGYTF.

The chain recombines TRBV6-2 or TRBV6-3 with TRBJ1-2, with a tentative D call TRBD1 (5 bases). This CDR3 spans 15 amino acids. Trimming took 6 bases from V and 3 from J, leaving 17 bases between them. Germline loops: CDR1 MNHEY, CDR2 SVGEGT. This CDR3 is CASSRWTPLDYGYTF. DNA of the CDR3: TGTGCCAGCAGCAGATGGACACCCTTGGACTATGGCTACACCTTC.

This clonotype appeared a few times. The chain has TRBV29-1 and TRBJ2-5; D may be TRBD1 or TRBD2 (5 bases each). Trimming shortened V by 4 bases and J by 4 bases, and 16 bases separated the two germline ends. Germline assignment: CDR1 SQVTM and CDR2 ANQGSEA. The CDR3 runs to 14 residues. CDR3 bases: TGCAGCGTTGTTTTGGGGGTAGACAGAGAGACCCAGTACTTC. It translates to CSVVLGVDRETQYF.

The CDR3 sequence is CATSDLKTGEKLFF. CDR3 nucleotide sequence: TGTGCCACCAGTGATCTCAAGACCGGGGAAAAACTGTTTTTT. This rearrangement joins TRBV24-1 to TRBJ1-4; D call uncertain. Germline-derived CDR1 and CDR2 are KGHDR and SFDVKD. Between the trimmed V and J ends, which lost 3 bases and 8 bases, there was a span of 12 bases. This CDR3 contains 14 residues.

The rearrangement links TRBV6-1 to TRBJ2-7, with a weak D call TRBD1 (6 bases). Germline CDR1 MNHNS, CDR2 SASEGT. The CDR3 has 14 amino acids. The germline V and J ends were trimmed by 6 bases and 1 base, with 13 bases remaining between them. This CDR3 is CASSTGPFSYEQYF. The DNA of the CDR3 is TGTGCCAGCAGCACAGGGCCTTTTTCCTACGAGCAGTACTTC.

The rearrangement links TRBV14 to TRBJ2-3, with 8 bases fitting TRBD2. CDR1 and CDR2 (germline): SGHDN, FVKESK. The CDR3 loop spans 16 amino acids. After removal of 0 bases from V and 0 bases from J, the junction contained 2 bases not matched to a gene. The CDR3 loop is CASSQDIAGSTDTQYF. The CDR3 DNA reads TGTGCCAGCAGCCAAGATATAGCGGGGAGCACAGATACGCAGTATTTT.

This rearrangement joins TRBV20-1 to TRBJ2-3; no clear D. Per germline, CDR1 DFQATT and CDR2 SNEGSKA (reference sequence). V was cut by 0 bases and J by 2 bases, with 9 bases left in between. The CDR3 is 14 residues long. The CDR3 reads CSARDPLNTDTQYF. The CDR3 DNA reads TGCAGTGCTAGAGATCCCCTAAACACAGATACGCAGTATTTT.

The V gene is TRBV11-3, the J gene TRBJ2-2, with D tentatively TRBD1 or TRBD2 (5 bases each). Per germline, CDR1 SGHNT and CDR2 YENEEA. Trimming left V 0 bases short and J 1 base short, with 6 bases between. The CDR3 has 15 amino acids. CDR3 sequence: CASSLERGNTGELFF. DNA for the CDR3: TGTGCCAGCAGCTTAGAGAGGGGGAACACCGGGGAGCTGTTTTTT. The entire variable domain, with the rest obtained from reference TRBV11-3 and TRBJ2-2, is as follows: EAGVVQSPRYKIIEKKQPVAFWCNPISGHNTLYWYLQNLGQGPELLIRYENEEAVDDSQLPKDRFSAERLKGVDSTLKIQPAELGDSAVYLCASSLERGNTGELFFGEGSRLTVL.

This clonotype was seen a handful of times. The CDR3 region is CASSPNSGGSQPQHF. In DNA, the CDR3 is TGTGCCAGCAGCCCCAACTCAGGGGGCTCGCAGCCCCAGCATTTT. J is TRBJ1-5 and V is TRBV12-3 or TRBV12-4; 8 bases are shared with TRBD1. This CDR3 has 15 residues. The V gene end was trimmed by 6 bases and the J gene end by 7 bases; junction bases not matched to a gene: 11.

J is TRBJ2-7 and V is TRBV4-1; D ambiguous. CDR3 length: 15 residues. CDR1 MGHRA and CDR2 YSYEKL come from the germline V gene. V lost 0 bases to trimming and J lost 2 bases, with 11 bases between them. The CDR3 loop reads CASSQEISVAYEQYF. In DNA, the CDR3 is TGCGCCAGCAGCCAAGAGATCAGCGTGGCCTACGAGCAGTACTTC.

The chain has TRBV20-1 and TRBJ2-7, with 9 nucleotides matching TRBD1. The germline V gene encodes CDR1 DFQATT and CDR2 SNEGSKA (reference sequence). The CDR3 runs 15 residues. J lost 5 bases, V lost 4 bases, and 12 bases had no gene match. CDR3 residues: CSAKKMGQGEDEQYF. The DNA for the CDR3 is TGCAGTGCTAAAAAGATGGGACAGGGAGAGGACGAGCAGTACTTC.

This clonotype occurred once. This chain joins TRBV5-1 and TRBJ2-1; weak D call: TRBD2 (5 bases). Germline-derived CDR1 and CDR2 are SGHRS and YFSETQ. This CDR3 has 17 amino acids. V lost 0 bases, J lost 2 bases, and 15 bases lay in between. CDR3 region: CASSLGFREIPYNEQFF. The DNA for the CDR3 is TGCGCCAGCAGCTTGGGATTTCGGGAAATCCCCTACAATGAGCAGTTCTTC. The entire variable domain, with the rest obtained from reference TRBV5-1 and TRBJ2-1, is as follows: KAGVTQTPRYLIKTRGQQVTLSCSPISGHRSVSWYQQTPGQGLQFLFEYFSETQRNKGNFPGRFSGRQFSNSRSEMNVSTLELGDSALYLCASSLGFREIPYNEQFFGPGTRLTVL.

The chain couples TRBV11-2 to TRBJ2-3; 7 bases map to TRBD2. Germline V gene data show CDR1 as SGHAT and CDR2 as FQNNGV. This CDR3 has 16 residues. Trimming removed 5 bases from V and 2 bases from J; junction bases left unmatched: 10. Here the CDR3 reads CASSKRGLPVTDTQYF. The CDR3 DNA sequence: TGTGCCAGCAGCAAGAGGGGACTACCAGTCACAGATACGCAGTATTTT. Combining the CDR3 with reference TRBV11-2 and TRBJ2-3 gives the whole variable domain EAGVAQSPRYKIIEKRQSVAFWCNPISGHATLYWYQQILGQGPKLLIQFQNNGVVDDSQLPKDRFSAERLKGVDSTLKIQPAKLEDSAVYLCASSKRGLPVTDTQYFGPGTRLTVL.

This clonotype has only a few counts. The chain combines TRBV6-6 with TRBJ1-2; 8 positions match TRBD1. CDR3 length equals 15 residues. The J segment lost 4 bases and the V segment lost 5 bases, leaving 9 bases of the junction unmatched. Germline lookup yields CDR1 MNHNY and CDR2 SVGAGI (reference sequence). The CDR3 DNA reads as TGTGCCAGCAGTGACGCTACAGGGGGTGTCTATGGCTACACCTTC. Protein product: CASSDATGGVYGYTF.

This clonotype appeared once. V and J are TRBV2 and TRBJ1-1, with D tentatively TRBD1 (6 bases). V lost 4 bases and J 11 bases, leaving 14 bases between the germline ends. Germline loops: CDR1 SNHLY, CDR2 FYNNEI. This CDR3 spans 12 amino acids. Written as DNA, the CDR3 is TGTGCCAGCAGTGGAGACAGGTTCAACGCTTTCTTT. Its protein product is CASSGDRFNAFF.

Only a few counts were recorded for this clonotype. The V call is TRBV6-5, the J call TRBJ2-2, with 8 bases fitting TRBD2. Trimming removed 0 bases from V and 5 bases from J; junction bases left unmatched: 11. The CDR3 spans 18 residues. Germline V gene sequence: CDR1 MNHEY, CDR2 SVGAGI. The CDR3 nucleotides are TGTGCCAGCAGTTACTCGATGTACGGGGGGGCCACGACCGGGGAGCTGTTTTTT. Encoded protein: CASSYSMYGGATTGELFF.

CDR3 coding DNA: TGTGCCAGCAGCCGCGTACAGGGGGATAGCAATCAGCCCCAGCATTTT. Its protein product is CASSRVQGDSNQPQHF. V gene TRBV4-2 combines with J gene TRBJ1-5, with TRBD1 identical over 8 bases. This CDR3 region has 16 residues. Trimming removed 4 bases from V and 0 bases from J; junction bases left unmatched: 5. Germline assignment: CDR1 LGHNA and CDR2 YNFKEQ.